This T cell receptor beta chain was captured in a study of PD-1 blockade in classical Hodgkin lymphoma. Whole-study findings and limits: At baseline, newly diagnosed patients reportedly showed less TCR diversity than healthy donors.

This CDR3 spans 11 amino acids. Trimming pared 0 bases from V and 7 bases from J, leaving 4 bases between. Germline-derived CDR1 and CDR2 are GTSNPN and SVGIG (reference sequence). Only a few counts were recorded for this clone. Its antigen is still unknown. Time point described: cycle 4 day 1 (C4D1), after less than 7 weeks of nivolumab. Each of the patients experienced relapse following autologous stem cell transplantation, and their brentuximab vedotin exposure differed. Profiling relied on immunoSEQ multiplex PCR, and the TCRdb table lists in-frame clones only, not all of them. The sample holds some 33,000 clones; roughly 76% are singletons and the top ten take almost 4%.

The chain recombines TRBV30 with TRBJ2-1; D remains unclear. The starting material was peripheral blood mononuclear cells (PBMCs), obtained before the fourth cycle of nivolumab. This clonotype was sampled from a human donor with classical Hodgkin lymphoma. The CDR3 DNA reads TGTGCCTGGAGTGTGGGGAATGAGCAGTTCTTC. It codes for CAWSVGNEQFF.